This T cell receptor (beta chain) originates from a study of blood T cells in healthy people across ages. The germline V and J ends were trimmed by 6 bases and 2 bases, with 14 bases remaining between them. CDR3 length: 15 amino acids. Study-wide results and caveats: Both naive CD4+ cell counts and diversity were greater in long-lived donors than in aged donors.

Through a sample-barcoded 5' primer and a J-beta primer mix, a second PCR was run for about 6 to 12 cycles. In TCRdb, the 5' RACE reads were re-called with MiXCR into one record per CDR3 protein. Of roughly 1.7 million distinct CDR3 sequences listed, approximately 32% were seen once; the top ten hold approximately 11%. This clonotype was detected a few times. What it recognizes is unknown. Sequenced: blood. This receptor was obtained from a woman younger than 45 in good health. This sequence joins TRBV12-3 or TRBV12-4 and TRBJ2-1; D remains unclear. CDR3 sequence reads: CASRYSGGPYNEQFF. CDR3 sequence (DNA): TGTGCCAGCAGATACTCGGGTGGTCCCTACAATGAGCAGTTCTTC.